This T cell receptor beta chain was sequenced in a study of shared clonotypes between healthy human individuals. Study background: Donors had three CD4 naive, three CD4 memory, two CD8 naive and one CD8 memory plate apiece.

Naive CD45RA+ and memory CD45RA-negative subsets were split from CD4+ cells. Study-wide results and caveats: The authors expected sequencing depth to affect clonotype sharing among donors.

With regard to this clone: Its antigen is not known.

The authors' processing: Without quality scores, immunoSEQ junctional reads could not be filtered like full-length reads. Data came from immunoSEQ multiplex PCR; TCRdb stores just in-frame clones and leaves some out. V, J and clone size are those of that table, while D and trimming were read from the DNA. The sample shows about 2.4 million clones, about 92% of them seen only once. Trimming took 5 bases from V and 4 from J, leaving 20 bases between them. This CDR3 spans 16 amino acids. Germline-derived CDR1 and CDR2 are SGHVS and FQNEAQ. Sequencing used naive CD4+ T cells sorted from blood. The subset is: CD45RA+ positively selected. The TCR sequence derives from a man in his late teens or twenties in good health. The chain has TRBV7-8 and TRBJ1-2, with D unresolved. The CDR3 reads CASSLTVTAMSYGYTF. The DNA of the CDR3 is TGTGCCAGCAGCCTAACGGTGACGGCGATGAGCTATGGCTACACCTTC.